This record covers a single T cell receptor (beta chain). The junction shows a germline mismatch at one end, possibly a read error. It was genomic DNA that served as the template for profiling TCR beta VDJ and CDR3. TCRdb ran MiXCR on the reads and lists one entry per CDR3 protein. The table records about 130,000 distinct CDR3 sequences, roughly 50% of them present only once. These data come from a study of CD8+CD57+ T cells in acquired aplastic anemia. Sample: sorted CD4+, CD8+, or CD8+CD57+ T cells (not recorded which) from PBMCs. This sequence was found in a human donor in good health, serving as a control.

The DNA for the CDR3 is TGTGCCAGCAGCTTTGAGGGCTACGAGCGGTACTTC. This gives the protein CASSFEGYERYF. The chain carries TRBV7-9 and TRBJ2-7, with a weak D call TRBD2 (5 bases). The germline CDR1 and CDR2 sequences are SEHNR and FQNEAQ (reference sequence). The CDR3 has 12 amino acids.